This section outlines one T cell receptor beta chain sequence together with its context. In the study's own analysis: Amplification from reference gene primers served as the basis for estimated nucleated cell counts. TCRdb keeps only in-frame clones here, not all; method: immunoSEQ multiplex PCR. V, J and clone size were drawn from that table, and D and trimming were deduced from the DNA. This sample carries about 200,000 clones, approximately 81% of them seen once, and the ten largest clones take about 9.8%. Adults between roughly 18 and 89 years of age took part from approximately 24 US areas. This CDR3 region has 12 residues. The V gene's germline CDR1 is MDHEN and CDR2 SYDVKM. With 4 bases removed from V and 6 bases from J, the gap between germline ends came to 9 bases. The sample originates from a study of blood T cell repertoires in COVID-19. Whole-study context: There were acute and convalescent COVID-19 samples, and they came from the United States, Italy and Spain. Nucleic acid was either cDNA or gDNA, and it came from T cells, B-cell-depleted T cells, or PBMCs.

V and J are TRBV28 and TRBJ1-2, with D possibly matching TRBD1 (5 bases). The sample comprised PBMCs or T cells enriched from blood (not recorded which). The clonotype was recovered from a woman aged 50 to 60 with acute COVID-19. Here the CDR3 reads CASSSGTHGYTF. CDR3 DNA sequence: TGTGCCAGCAGTTCCGGGACTCATGGCTACACCTTC.